This T cell receptor beta chain was sequenced for a study of beta chain features in type 1 diabetes. Isolated RNA was reverse transcribed in full, so expressed TCRB transcripts were sequenced. Clones were sequenced by immunoSEQ multiplex PCR, and TCRdb holds only the in-frame ones, with some missing. Here the sample spans hundreds of thousands of clones, roughly 16% being singletons. In this sample, this clone turned up a few times. Antigen: not known. The study, taken as a whole, reports: Naive, central memory and Treg TCRB repertoires seemed to resemble each other more closely in patients than they did in healthy donors. A definitive answer on HLA type influencing TCRB rearrangement was not reached here.

Sorting produced populations that all topped 95% purity. V was pared by 1 base and J by 6 bases, with 13 bases between. Germline V gene sequence: CDR1 SGHVS, CDR2 FNYEAQ. The CDR3 totals 16 residues. V and J are TRBV7-6 and TRBJ1-6; D possibly corresponds to TRBD1 (5 bases). Sample: naive CD4+ T cells from blood. The receptor was isolated from a man aged 18-30 years in good health. For the CDR3, the DNA is TGTGCCAGCAGCTTAGGCCCCCGGGGGGTTAATTCACCCCTCCACTTT. Translation gives CASSLGPRGVNSPLHF.